This is a list of T cell receptor beta chains from one sample in a study of T cells in Graves' hyperthyroidism and ophthalmopathy. One entry per CDR3 protein results from TCRdb running MiXCR on the multiplex PCR reads. The sample consists of 600,000 to 650,000 distinct CDR3 sequences, about 17% of them appearing once. Sequencing input: blood. The source of these receptors is a woman in her thirties with Graves' hyperthyroidism. Each CDR3 is given with its conserved first and last residue. D genes are given only for firm matches. Some rows have no size entry. The others give once, few or many, or a class for an expanded clone.

clone_size j_call v_call d_call cdr3_nt cdr3_aa
few TRBJ1-1 TRBV20-1 NA TGCAGTGCTAGTCGGTCGACTGAAGCTTTCTTT CSASRSTEAFF
few TRBJ1-2 TRBV29-1 NA TGCAGCGTTGAAGATCTGGCGGGGGCTAACTATGGCTACACCTTC CSVEDLAGANYGYTF
many TRBJ2-1 TRBV19 NA TGTGCCAGTAAGGTGCGGGGCGGGTACAATGAGCAGTTCTTC CASKVRGGYNEQFF
many TRBJ2-1 TRBV11-2 NA TGTGCCAGCAGCAATCTAAACAATGAGCAGTTCTTC CASSNLNNEQFF
NA TRBJ2-7 TRBV27 TRBD2 TGTGCCTCCAGCCCTGCGGGAGTAACCCTGCAGTACTTC CASSPAGVTLQYF
many TRBJ1-2 TRBV6-1 NA TGTGCCAGCAGTCCCCTGGGGATACTTCAAAGGGGAGACTATGGCTACACCTTC CASSPLGILQRGDYGYTF
few TRBJ2-6 TRBV20-1 NA TGCAGTGCTAACTATCAGGGAGGTGGGGCCAACGTCCTGACTTTC CSANYQGGGANVLTF
many TRBJ1-1 TRBV30 NA TGTGCCTGGACAGTTAATATGAACACTGAAGCTTTCTTT CAWTVNMNTEAFF
few TRBJ2-3 TRBV20-1 NA TGCAGTGCTAGTAAGCTCAGCGCCACCCTCCCAGATACGCAGTATTTT CSASKLSATLPDTQYF
many TRBJ2-7 TRBV20-1 NA TGCAGTGCTTACAAGACAGACTCCTACGAGCAGTACTTC CSAYKTDSYEQYF
NA TRBJ2-5 TRBV10-3 TRBD2 TGTGCCATCAGCCGACTAGCGGGAGGGATAGAGACCCAGTACTTC CAISRLAGGIETQYF
many TRBJ1-2 TRBV28 NA TGTGCCAGCAGAGAGCTCGGTAGGGTCGACTATGGCTACACCTTC CASRELGRVDYGYTF
many TRBJ2-2 TRBV2 TRBD2 TGTGCCAGCAGTGAGTCAGCGGGGAGCACCGGGGAGCTGTTTTTT CASSESAGSTGELFF
few TRBJ2-5 TRBV4-1 NA TGCGCCAGCAGCCAAGTAAGAGTAATTCCGCGGGGTGAGACCCAGTACTTC CASSQVRVIPRGETQYF
many TRBJ2-6 TRBV2 NA TGTGCCAGCAGTAGGGCGAAAGGGGCCAACGTCCTGACTTTC CASSRAKGANVLTF
few TRBJ1-5 TRBV28 NA TGTGCCAGCAGTTTCCCAGAGAATCAGCCCCAGCATTTT CASSFPENQPQHF
NA TRBJ2-1 TRBV19 NA TGTGCCAGTACCGTTCCGGGACTCCCAAGTACTGAGCAGTTCTTC CASTVPGLPSTEQFF
many TRBJ2-5 TRBV6-6 NA TGTGCCAGCAGTTACAATAGGCAGACCCAGTACTTC CASSYNRQTQYF
NA TRBJ2-1 TRBV24-1 TRBD1 TGTGCCACCAGTGAAGGGGGCGCGAATGAGCAGTTCTTC CATSEGGANEQFF
many TRBJ2-7 TRBV28 NA TGTGCCAGCAGCTATGGGGGGCAGGGGCTCACCTACGAGCAGTACTTC CASSYGGQGLTYEQYF
few TRBJ2-7 TRBV20-1 TRBD1 TGCAGTGCTAGAGATCTAGAAAGGGGGCTTACCGAGCAGTACTTC CSARDLERGLTEQYF
once TRBJ2-7 TRBV13 TRBD2 TGTGCCAGCAGCTACGGACTAGCGGCCTGGGAGCAGTACTTC CASSYGLAAWEQYF